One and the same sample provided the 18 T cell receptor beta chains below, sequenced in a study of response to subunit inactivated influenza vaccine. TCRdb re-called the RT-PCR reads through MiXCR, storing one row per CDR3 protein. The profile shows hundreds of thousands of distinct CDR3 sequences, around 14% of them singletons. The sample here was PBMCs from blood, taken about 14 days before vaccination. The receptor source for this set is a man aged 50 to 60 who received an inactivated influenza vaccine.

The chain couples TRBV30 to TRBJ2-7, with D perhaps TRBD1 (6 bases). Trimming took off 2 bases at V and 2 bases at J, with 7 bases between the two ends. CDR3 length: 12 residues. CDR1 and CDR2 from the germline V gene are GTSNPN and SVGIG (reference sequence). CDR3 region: CAWSRQAYEQYF. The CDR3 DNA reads TGTGCCTGGAGTAGACAGGCCTACGAGCAGTACTTC.

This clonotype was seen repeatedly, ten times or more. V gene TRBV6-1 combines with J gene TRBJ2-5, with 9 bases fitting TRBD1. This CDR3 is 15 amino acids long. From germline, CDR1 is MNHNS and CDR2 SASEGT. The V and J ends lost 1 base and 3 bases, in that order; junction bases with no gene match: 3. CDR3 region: CASSEGDREKETQYF. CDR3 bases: TGTGCCAGCAGTGAAGGGGACAGGGAGAAAGAGACCCAGTACTTC.

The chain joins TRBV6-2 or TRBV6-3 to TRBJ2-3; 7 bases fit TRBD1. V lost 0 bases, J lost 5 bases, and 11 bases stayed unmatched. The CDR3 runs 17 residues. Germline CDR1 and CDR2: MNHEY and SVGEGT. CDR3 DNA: TGTGCCAGCAGTTACTCCCAAGGACAGGTTCGAAAAGATACGCAGTATTTT. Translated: CASSYSQGQVRKDTQYF.

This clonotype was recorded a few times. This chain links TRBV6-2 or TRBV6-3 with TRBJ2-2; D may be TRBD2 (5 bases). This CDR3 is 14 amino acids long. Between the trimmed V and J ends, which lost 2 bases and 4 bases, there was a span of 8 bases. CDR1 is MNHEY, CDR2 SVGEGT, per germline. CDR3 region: CASSYLRGTGELFF. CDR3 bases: TGTGCCAGCAGTTACCTTCGGGGCACCGGGGAGCTGTTTTTT.

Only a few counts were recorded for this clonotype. This CDR3 is CATSDPPGRHTGELFF. Written as DNA, the CDR3 is TGTGCCACCAGTGATCCGCCGGGACGACACACCGGGGAGCTGTTTTTT. The chain links TRBV24-1 to TRBJ2-2; possibly TRBD1 or TRBD2 for D (5 bases each). CDR3 size: 16 residues. V was cut by 3 bases and J by 3 bases, with 13 bases left in between. Germline CDR1 and CDR2: KGHDR and SFDVKD.

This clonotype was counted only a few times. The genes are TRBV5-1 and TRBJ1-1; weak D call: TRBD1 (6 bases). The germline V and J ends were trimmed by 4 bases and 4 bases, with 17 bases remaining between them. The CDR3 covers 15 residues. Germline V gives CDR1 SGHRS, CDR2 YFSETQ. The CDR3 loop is CASSPGGQGGTEAFF. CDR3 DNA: TGCGCCAGCAGCCCCGGGGGGCAGGGAGGCACTGAAGCTTTCTTT.

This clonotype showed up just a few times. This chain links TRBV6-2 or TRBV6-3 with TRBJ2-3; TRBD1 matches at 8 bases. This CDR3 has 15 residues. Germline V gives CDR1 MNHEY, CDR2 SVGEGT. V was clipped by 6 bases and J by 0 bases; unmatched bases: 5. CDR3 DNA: TGTGCCAGCAGAAGACAGGGGAGGAGCACAGATACGCAGTATTTT. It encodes CASRRQGRSTDTQYF.

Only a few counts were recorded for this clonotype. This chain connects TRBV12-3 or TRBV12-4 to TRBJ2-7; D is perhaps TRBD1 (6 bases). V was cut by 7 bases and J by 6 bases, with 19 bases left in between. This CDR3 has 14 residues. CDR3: CASKEAGGRSEQYF. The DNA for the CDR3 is TGTGCCAGCAAGGAGGCTGGGGGCCGTTCCGAGCAGTACTTC.

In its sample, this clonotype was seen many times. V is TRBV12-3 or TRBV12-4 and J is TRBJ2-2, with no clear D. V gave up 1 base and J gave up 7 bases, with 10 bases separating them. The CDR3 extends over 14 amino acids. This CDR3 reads CASSLEKDIGELFF. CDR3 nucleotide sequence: TGTGCCAGCAGTTTAGAAAAGGATATCGGGGAGCTGTTTTTT.

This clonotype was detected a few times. This chain's CDR3 is CASRRRAGGRENNEQFF. The CDR3 DNA sequence: TGTGCCAGCAGACGAAGGGCTGGCGGGAGGGAAAACAATGAGCAGTTCTTC. The rearrangement links TRBV7-9 to TRBJ2-1, with TRBD2 matching 9 bases. CDR3 length: 17 residues. Per germline, CDR1 SEHNR and CDR2 FQNEAQ (reference sequence). J gave up 5 bases and V 6 bases, and 14 bases lay outside the gene matches.

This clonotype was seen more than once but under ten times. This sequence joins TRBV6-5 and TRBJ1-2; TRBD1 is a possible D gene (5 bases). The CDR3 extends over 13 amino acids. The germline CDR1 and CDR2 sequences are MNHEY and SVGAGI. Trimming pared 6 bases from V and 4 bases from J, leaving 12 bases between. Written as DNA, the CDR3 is TGTGCCAGCAGCTATGACAGTGCCTATGGCTACACCTTC. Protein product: CASSYDSAYGYTF.

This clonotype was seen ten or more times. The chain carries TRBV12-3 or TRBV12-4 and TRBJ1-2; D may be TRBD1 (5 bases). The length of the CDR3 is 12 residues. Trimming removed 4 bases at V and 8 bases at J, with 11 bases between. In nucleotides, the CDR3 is TGTGCCAGCAGTTACGGAGGGACCGGCTACACCTTC. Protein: CASSYGGTGYTF.

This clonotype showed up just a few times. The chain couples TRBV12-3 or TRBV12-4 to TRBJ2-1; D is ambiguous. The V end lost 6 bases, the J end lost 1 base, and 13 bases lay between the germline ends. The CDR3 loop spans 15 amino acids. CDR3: CASSKPDDSYNEQFF. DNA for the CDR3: TGTGCCAGCAGCAAACCCGATGATTCCTACAATGAGCAGTTCTTC.

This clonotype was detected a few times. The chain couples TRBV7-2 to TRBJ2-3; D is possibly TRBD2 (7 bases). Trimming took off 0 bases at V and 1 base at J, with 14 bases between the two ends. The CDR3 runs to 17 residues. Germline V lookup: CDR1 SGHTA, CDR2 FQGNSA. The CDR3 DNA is TGTGCCAGCAGCTTAGCGTGGGGGGGGCTGGGCACAGATACGCAGTATTTT. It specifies CASSLAWGGLGTDTQYF.

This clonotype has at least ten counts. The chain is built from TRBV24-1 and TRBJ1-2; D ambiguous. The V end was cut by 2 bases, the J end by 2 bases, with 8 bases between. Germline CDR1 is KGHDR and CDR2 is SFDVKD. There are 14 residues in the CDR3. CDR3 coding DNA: TGTGCCACCAGTGATTGGACGGGAAACTATGGCTACACCTTC. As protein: CATSDWTGNYGYTF.

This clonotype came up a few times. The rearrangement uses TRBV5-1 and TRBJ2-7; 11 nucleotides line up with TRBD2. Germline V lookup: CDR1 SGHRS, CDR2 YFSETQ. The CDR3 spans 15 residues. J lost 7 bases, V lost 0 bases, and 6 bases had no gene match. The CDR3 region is CASSLEGTSGREQYF. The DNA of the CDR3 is TGCGCCAGCAGCTTGGAAGGGACTAGCGGAAGGGAGCAGTACTTC. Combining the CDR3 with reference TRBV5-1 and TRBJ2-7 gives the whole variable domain KAGVTQTPRYLIKTRGQQVTLSCSPISGHRSVSWYQQTPGQGLQFLFEYFSETQRNKGNFPGRFSGRQFSNSRSEMNVSTLELGDSALYLCASSLEGTSGREQYFGPGTRLTVT.

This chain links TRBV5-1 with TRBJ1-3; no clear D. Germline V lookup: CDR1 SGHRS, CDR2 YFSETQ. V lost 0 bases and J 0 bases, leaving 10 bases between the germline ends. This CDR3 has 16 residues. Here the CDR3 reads CASSLASWSSGNTIYF. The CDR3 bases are TGCGCCAGCAGCTTGGCGTCGTGGAGCTCTGGAAACACCATATATTTT.

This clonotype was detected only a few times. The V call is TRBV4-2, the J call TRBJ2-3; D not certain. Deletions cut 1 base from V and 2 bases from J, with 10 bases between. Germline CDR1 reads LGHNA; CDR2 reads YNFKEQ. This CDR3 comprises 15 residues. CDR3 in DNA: TGTGCCAGCAGCCAAGTAAACACCCTCACAGATACGCAGTATTTT. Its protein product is CASSQVNTLTDTQYF.